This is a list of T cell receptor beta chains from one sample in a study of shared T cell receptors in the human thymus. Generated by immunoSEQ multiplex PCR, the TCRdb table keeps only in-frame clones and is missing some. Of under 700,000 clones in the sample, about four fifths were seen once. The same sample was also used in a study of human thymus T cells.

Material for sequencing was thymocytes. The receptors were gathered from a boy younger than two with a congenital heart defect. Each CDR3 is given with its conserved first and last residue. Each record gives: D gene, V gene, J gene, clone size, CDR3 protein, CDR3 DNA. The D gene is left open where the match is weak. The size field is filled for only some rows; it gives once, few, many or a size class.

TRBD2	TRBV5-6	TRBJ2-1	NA	CASSLNGGRVRSSYNEQFF	TGTGCCAGCAGCTTGAATGGAGGGAGGGTTCGTAGCTCCTACAATGAGCAGTTCTTC
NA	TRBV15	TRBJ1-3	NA	CATSRVYRARNTIYF	TGTGCCACCAGCAGAGTCTACAGGGCTAGAAACACCATATATTTT
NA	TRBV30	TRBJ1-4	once	CAWTMQGPHEKLFF	TGTGCCTGGACCATGCAGGGTCCCCATGAAAAACTGTTTTTT
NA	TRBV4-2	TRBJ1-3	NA	CASSQDNTGNTIYF	TGTGCCAGCAGCCAAGATAATACAGGAAACACCATATATTTT
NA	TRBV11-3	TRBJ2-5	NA	CASSPDTQVGTQYF	TGTGCCAGCAGCCCAGACACCCAGGTTGGGACCCAGTACTTC
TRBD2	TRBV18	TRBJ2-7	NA	CASSPRSAGAYEQYF	TGTGCCAGCTCCCCCCGATCAGCGGGAGCCTACGAGCAGTACTTC
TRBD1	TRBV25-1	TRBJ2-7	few	CASSECLLGQCFGEQYF	TGTGCCAGCAGTGAATGTTTGTTGGGACAGTGCTTTGGCGAGCAGTACTTC
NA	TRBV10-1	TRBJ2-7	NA	CASSGGLEQYF	TGCGCCAGCAGTGGGGGACTGGAGCAGTACTTC
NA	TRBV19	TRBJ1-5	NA	CASSRGLRDQPQHF	TGTGCCAGTAGCAGAGGGTTAAGGGATCAGCCCCAGCATTTT
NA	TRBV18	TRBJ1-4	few	CASSLLGADEKLFF	TGTGCCAGCTCACTCCTTGGGGCGGATGAAAAACTGTTTTTT
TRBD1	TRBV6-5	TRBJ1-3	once	CASSSAGGFGNTIYF	TGTGCCAGCAGCTCGGCAGGGGGCTTTGGAAACACCATATATTTT
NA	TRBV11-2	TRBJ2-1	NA	CASSLEWSLGGGSYNEQFF	TGTGCCAGCAGCTTAGAGTGGAGTTTGGGAGGAGGGTCTTACAATGAGCAGTTCTTC
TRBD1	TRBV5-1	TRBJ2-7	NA	CASSQGRGTGFYEQYF	TGCGCCAGCAGCCAGGGGCGAGGGACAGGGTTTTACGAGCAGTACTTC
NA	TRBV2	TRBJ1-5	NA	CASSDRGLTQPQHF	TGTGCCAGCAGTGACCGTGGGCTTACGCAGCCCCAGCATTTT
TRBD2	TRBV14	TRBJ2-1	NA	CASSQGTSDKDEQFF	TGTGCCAGCAGCCAGGGGACTAGCGATAAGGATGAGCAGTTCTTC
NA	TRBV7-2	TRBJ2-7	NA	CASSSFMLPGLGVNEQYF	TGTGCCAGCAGCTCTTTCATGCTTCCGGGTCTAGGGGTGAACGAGCAGTACTTC
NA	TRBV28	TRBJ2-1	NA	CASSFRRGSYNEQFF	TGTGCCAGCAGTTTTCGTAGGGGCTCCTACAATGAGCAGTTCTTC
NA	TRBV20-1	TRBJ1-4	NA	CSARGKRGLFF	TGCAGTGCTAGAGGCAAAAGAGGGCTGTTTTTT
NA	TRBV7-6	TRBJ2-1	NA	CASSPQKLEVGEQFF	TGTGCCAGCAGCCCGCAAAAACTAGAGGTCGGTGAGCAGTTCTTC
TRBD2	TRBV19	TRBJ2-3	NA	CASSTTGTSGKRSDTQYF	TGTGCCAGTAGTACTACCGGGACTAGCGGGAAACGGTCAGATACGCAGTATTTT
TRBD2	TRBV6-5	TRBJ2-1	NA	CASSFSGSSYNEQFF	TGTGCCAGCAGTTTCAGCGGGAGCTCCTACAATGAGCAGTTCTTC
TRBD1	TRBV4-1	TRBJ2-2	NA	CASSQGQGEGTGELFF	TGCGCCAGCAGCCAAGGTCAGGGGGAAGGCACCGGGGAGCTGTTTTTT
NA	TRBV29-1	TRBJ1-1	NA	CSVEEGRRMNTEAFF	TGCAGCGTTGAAGAGGGGAGACGGATGAACACTGAAGCTTTCTTT
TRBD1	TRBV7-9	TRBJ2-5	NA	CASSRTQGPQETQYF	TGTGCCAGCAGCCGCACACAGGGGCCTCAAGAGACCCAGTACTTC
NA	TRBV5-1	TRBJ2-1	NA	CASSLQTSPHKYNEQFF	TGCGCCAGCAGCCTCCAGACTAGTCCCCATAAATACAATGAGCAGTTCTTC
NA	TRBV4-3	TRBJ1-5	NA	CASSQDKLEDSNQPQHF	TGCGCCAGCAGCCAAGATAAGCTGGAGGATAGCAATCAGCCCCAGCATTTT
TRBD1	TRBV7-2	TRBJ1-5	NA	CASSSGQGNQPQHF	TGTGCCAGCAGTTCCGGACAGGGAAATCAGCCCCAGCATTTT
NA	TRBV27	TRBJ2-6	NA	CASSLAPSSGANVLTF	TGTGCCAGCAGTTTGGCCCCAAGCTCTGGGGCCAACGTCCTGACTTTC
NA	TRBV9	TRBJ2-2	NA	CASSVEPWGPSTGELFF	TGTGCCAGCAGCGTAGAGCCCTGGGGCCCCAGCACCGGGGAGCTGTTTTTT
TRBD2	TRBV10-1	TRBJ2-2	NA	CASSESVLGTTSGGNTGELFF	TGCGCCAGCAGTGAGTCCGTCTTGGGGACGACTAGCGGGGGGAACACCGGGGAGCTGTTTTTT
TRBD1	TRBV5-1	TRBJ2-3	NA	CASSVGTGGRAGTDTQYF	TGCGCCAGCAGCGTCGGGACAGGGGGCCGGGCGGGCACAGATACGCAGTATTTT
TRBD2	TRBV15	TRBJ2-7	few	CATSRGRERYEQYF	TGTGCCACCAGCAGAGGGCGGGAGCGCTACGAGCAGTACTTC
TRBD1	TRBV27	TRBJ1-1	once	CASSEGGGQGAGDTEAFF	TGTGCCAGCAGTGAGGGAGGGGGACAGGGGGCCGGGGACACTGAAGCTTTCTTT
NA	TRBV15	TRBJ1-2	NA	CATSRAPGPGYTF	TGTGCCACCAGCAGAGCGCCAGGGCCTGGCTACACCTTC
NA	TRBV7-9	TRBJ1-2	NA	CASSLAGDTF	TGTGCCAGCAGCTTAGCAGGGGACACCTTC
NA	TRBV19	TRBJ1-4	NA	CASSSQASTNEKLFF	TGTGCCAGTAGTTCGCAGGCGTCAACTAATGAAAAACTGTTTTTT
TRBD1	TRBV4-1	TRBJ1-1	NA	CASSQKEIPGQGATEAFF	TGCGCCAGCAGCCAGAAAGAAATCCCCGGACAGGGGGCGACTGAAGCTTTCTTT
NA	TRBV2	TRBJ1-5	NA	CASREQGWNQPQHF	TGTGCCAGCAGGGAACAGGGCTGGAATCAGCCCCAGCATTTT
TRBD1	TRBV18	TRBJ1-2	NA	CASSPRDRVWGYTF	TGTGCCAGCTCACCTAGGGACAGGGTGTGGGGCTACACCTTC
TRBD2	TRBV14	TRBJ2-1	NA	CASSQDELAGKYNEQFF	TGTGCCAGCAGCCAAGATGAACTAGCGGGGAAATACAATGAGCAGTTCTTC
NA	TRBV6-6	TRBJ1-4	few	CASSPGQLNEKLFF	TGTGCCAGCAGCCCCGGACAGCTTAATGAAAAACTGTTTTTT
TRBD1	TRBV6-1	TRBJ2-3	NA	CASSDSAVGQGAGTQYF	TGTGCCAGCAGTGATTCGGCGGTGGGACAGGGGGCGGGCACGCAGTATTTT
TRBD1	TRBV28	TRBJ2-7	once	CASSFPLDRGSSYEQYF	TGTGCCAGCAGTTTCCCCCTCGACAGGGGATCGTCCTACGAGCAGTACTTC
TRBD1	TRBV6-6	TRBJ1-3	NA	CAAWDREGNTIYF	TGTGCCGCTTGGGACAGGGAAGGAAACACCATATATTTT
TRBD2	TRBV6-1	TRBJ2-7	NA	CASSEARREGRYEQYF	TGTGCCAGCAGTGAAGCAAGGCGGGAGGGCCGTTACGAGCAGTACTTC
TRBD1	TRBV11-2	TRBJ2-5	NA	CASSFRDRGTETQYF	TGTGCCAGCAGCTTCCGGGACAGGGGGACGGAGACCCAGTACTTC
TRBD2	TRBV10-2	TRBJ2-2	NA	CASSVHPASGRASQNTGELFF	TGCGCCAGCAGTGTTCACCCGGCTAGCGGGAGGGCATCGCAGAACACCGGGGAGCTGTTTTTT
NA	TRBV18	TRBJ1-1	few	CASSPQGGNTEAFF	TGTGCCAGCTCACCACAAGGGGGGAACACTGAAGCTTTCTTT
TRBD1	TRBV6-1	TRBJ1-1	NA	CASSARTGQTEAFF	TGTGCCAGCAGTGCGAGGACAGGGCAGACTGAAGCTTTCTTT